The 30 T cell receptor beta chains below were found in one sample sequenced in a study of T cell repertoires in cytomegalovirus infection. TCRdb re-derived calls from the reads in MiXCR, one entry per CDR3 protein. Of approximately 220,000 distinct CDR3 sequences in the sample, roughly 34% were seen once. Antigens for these TCRs are unknown. The input for sequencing was CD8+ T cells from cultured PBMCs, taken from culture after CMV antigen stimulation. These receptors came from a human donor in good health (CMV status not recorded). Some clones in this sample may be carry-over from other donors' samples.

This clonotype appeared a single time. The V gene is TRBV5-4, the J gene TRBJ2-3; no clear D. This CDR3 has 15 amino acids. Trimming removed 0 bases from V and 0 bases from J, with 8 bases in between. Germline CDR1 is SGHNT and CDR2 is YYREEE (reference sequence). This CDR3 is CASSLGLSSTDTQYF. DNA for the CDR3: TGTGCCAGCAGCTTGGGTCTTAGCAGCACAGATACGCAGTATTTT.

The sample holds many counts of this clonotype. In nucleotides, the CDR3 is TGTGCCAGCAGCTTAGGATCAGTACAGCTTTACGAGCAGTACTTC. It encodes CASSLGSVQLYEQYF. This sequence joins TRBV7-2 and TRBJ2-7; D ambiguous. The CDR3 is made up of 15 amino acids. Germline V gene lookup returns CDR1 SGHTA and CDR2 FQGNSA. V lost 1 base and J 4 bases, leaving 14 bases between the germline ends.

This chain links TRBV2 with TRBJ1-1; D is unresolved. The germline gives CDR1 SNHLY, CDR2 FYNNEI. CDR3 length: 14 residues. V was cut by 6 bases and J by 5 bases, with 16 bases left in between. In DNA form, the CDR3 reads TGTGCCAGCAGCGGCCTGACTGGCATGACTGAAGCTTTCTTT. This translates into CASSGLTGMTEAFF.

This chain connects TRBV3-1 to TRBJ2-1; 10 bases align to TRBD2. Germline CDR1 is LGHDT and CDR2 is YNNKEL (reference sequence). The CDR3 has 17 residues. J was trimmed by 5 bases and V by 3 bases; bases with no gene match: 10. This chain's CDR3 is CASSQERGGLWDNEQFF. The CDR3 DNA follows: TGTGCCAGCAGCCAGGAGCGGGGGGGCCTCTGGGACAATGAGCAGTTCTTC.

This clonotype was observed a handful of times. The chain is built from TRBV2 and TRBJ2-7, with D possibly TRBD2 on 6 matching bases. The CDR3 runs to 13 residues. Germline CDR1 reads SNHLY; CDR2 reads FYNNEI. Trimming took 6 bases from V and 4 from J, leaving 13 bases between them. CDR3 nucleotides: TGTGCCAGCAGACCGGGACTCCGATACGAGCAGTACTTC. Translating it yields CASRPGLRYEQYF.

The rearrangement joins TRBV4-2 to TRBJ2-1; tentative D call: TRBD2 (6 bases). Trimming stripped 2 bases from V and 6 bases from J, with 11 bases between. Germline V CDR1 and CDR2: LGHNA, YNFKEQ. There are 14 residues in the CDR3. As DNA, the CDR3 is TGTGCCAGCAGCCAAATGGACTATGGCAATGAGCAGTTCTTC. Its protein product is CASSQMDYGNEQFF.

The chain links TRBV27 to TRBJ2-7; D is unclear. Germline assignment: CDR1 MNHEY and CDR2 SMNVEV (reference sequence). CDR3 length: 15 residues. Trimming took 0 bases from V and 2 from J, leaving 11 bases between them. The CDR3 is CASSLSNGNPYEQYF. The CDR3 region has the DNA TGTGCCAGCAGTTTATCGAATGGGAATCCCTACGAGCAGTACTTC.

This clonotype has just a few counts. The CDR3 spells CASSRQSVVDSYEQYF. Written as DNA, the CDR3 is TGTGCCAGCAGCAGACAGTCGGTCGTCGATTCCTACGAGCAGTACTTC. The genes are TRBV2 and TRBJ2-7; a weak D match, TRBD1 (5 bases). Germline-derived CDR1 and CDR2 are SNHLY and FYNNEI. The CDR3 contains 16 residues. Deletions cut 6 bases from V and 1 base from J, with 19 bases between.

CDR3 DNA sequence: TGTGCCAGCAGCTTAGCGACAGGTATCCTCACAGATACGCAGTATTTT. Its protein is CASSLATGILTDTQYF. The genes are TRBV7-2 and TRBJ2-3, with D maybe TRBD1 (6 bases). The CDR3 length is 16 residues. Germline V gene lookup returns CDR1 SGHTA and CDR2 FQGNSA. Trimming shortened V by 0 bases and J by 2 bases, and 12 bases separated the two germline ends.

This chain joins TRBV7-9 and TRBJ1-4; 8 nucleotides line up with TRBD1. This CDR3 spans 14 amino acids. V gave up 2 bases and J gave up 6 bases; unmatched junction bases: 2. The germline gives CDR1 SEHNR, CDR2 FQNEAQ (reference sequence). CDR3 coding DNA: TGTGCCAGCAGCTTAAGACAGGGGTATGAAAAACTGTTTTTT. It codes for CASSLRQGYEKLFF.

This sequence joins TRBV28 and TRBJ1-1, with a weak D call TRBD1 (6 bases). Germline assignment: CDR1 MDHEN and CDR2 SYDVKM. The CDR3 covers 15 residues. The V end lost 5 bases, the J end lost 5 bases, and 18 bases lay between the germline ends. CDR3 residues: CASSITRTGITEAFF. For the CDR3, the DNA is TGTGCCAGCAGTATTACCCGCACAGGGATTACTGAAGCTTTCTTT.

This clonotype was seen more than once but under ten times. The J gene is TRBJ1-2, the V gene TRBV20-1; no firm D call. V gave up 0 bases and J gave up 7 bases, with 12 bases separating them. Germline V gene sequence: CDR1 DFQATT, CDR2 SNEGSKA (reference sequence). The CDR3 extends over 13 amino acids. CDR3 sequence reads: CSAREEGSGGYTF. Written as DNA, the CDR3 is TGCAGTGCTAGAGAGGAGGGTTCAGGTGGCTACACCTTC.

CDR3 amino acids: CASSLMGTGNTGELFF. As DNA, the CDR3 is TGTGCCAGCAGCCTCATGGGGACAGGGAACACCGGGGAGCTGTTTTTT. The chain links TRBV9 to TRBJ2-2, with 8 nucleotides matching TRBD1. J gave up 1 base and V 4 bases, and 6 bases lay outside the gene matches. CDR1 and CDR2 from the germline V gene are SGDLS and YYNGEE. This CDR3 has 16 amino acids.

In its sample, this clonotype was seen a few times. The chain has TRBV7-6 and TRBJ2-7, with D maybe TRBD2 (6 bases). V lost 1 base to trimming and J lost 2 bases, with 18 bases between them. The CDR3 totals 17 residues. Germline assignment: CDR1 SGHVS and CDR2 FNYEAQ. Here the CDR3 DNA reads TGTGCCAGCAGCTTAGGATGGTCGCGGGGCCAGGCCTACGAGCAGTACTTC. It yields the protein CASSLGWSRGQAYEQYF.

This rearrangement joins TRBV19 to TRBJ2-1, with 12 bases fitting TRBD1. Germline CDR1 and CDR2: LNHDA and SQIVND (reference sequence). V gave up 6 bases and J gave up 8 bases; unmatched junction bases: 8. This CDR3 region has 15 residues. CDR3 in DNA: TGTGCCAGTAGACTCACCCGGGACAGGGGGCATGAGCAGTTCTTC. It specifies CASRLTRDRGHEQFF. The complete variable domain, with remaining parts taken from reference TRBV19 and TRBJ2-1, reads DGGITQSPKYLFRKEGQNVTLSCEQNLNHDAMYWYRQDPGQGLRLIYYSQIVNDFQKGDIAEGYSVSREKKESFPLTVTSAQKNPTAFYLCASRLTRDRGHEQFFGPGTRLTVL.

There are many counts of this clonotype. The rearrangement joins TRBV12-3 or TRBV12-4 to TRBJ2-2; D is ambiguous. The CDR3 totals 14 residues. V lost 5 bases to trimming and J lost 1 base, with 8 bases between them. The chain's CDR3 is CASSRSENTGELFF. In nucleotides, the CDR3 is TGTGCCAGCAGTCGTTCTGAGAACACCGGGGAGCTGTTTTTT.

The sample holds one count of this clonotype. The CDR3 bases are TGTGCCAGCAGTTCTAGGGTCGGTGTGAACACTGAAGCTTTCTTT. It is translated as CASSSRVGVNTEAFF. The V and J genes are TRBV27 and TRBJ1-1; D gene uncertain. CDR1 is MNHEY and CDR2 is SMNVEV in the germline V gene (reference sequence). Trimming stripped 4 bases from V and 0 bases from J, with 12 bases between. This CDR3 is built from 15 residues.

This clonotype has more than one count but fewer than ten. The CDR3 sequence is CASSVQGPSPLRHNSGANVLTF. As DNA, the CDR3 is TGTGCCAGCAGCGTACAGGGCCCCTCACCACTCCGGCACAACTCTGGGGCCAACGTCCTGACTTTC. This chain joins TRBV9 and TRBJ2-6, with D perhaps TRBD1 (5 bases). V shed 1 base and J shed 0 bases, with 26 bases lying between them. Germline lookup yields CDR1 SGDLS and CDR2 YYNGEE. CDR3 size: 22 residues.

DNA of the CDR3: TGCGCCAGCACCAACACGGGAGGCGAGCAGTACTTC. It is translated as CASTNTGGEQYF. The rearrangement links TRBV10-2 to TRBJ2-7, with TRBD2 matching 7 bases. The CDR3 loop spans 12 amino acids. The germline V gene encodes CDR1 WSHSY and CDR2 SAAADI. V was clipped by 7 bases and J by 6 bases; unmatched bases: 6.

The table lists this clonotype with a few counts. The chain recombines TRBV20-1 with TRBJ2-5; 7 bases map to TRBD1. V was clipped by 6 bases and J by 1 base; unmatched bases: 5. The CDR3 has 13 amino acids. From germline, CDR1 is DFQATT and CDR2 SNEGSKA (reference sequence). The CDR3: CSAGDSLQETQYF. In DNA form, the CDR3 reads TGCAGTGCAGGGGACAGTCTCCAAGAGACCCAGTACTTC.

A word on this clonotype: At one of its ends the junction is not consistent with the germline gene, which may arise from a read error. The gene calls are TRBV7-8 and TRBJ1-1; maybe TRBD1 (5 bases). CDR1 is SGHVS and CDR2 is FQNEAQ in the germline V gene. This CDR3 region has 16 residues. As DNA, the CDR3 is TGTGCAAGCAGCTTAGATTCTAGGGGCTCGAAAACTGAAGATTTCTTT. Residues: CASSLDSRGSKTEDFF.

The J gene is TRBJ2-1, the V gene TRBV7-2; D may be TRBD2 (6 bases). Looked up from germline, CDR1 is SGHTA and CDR2 is FQGNSA. CDR3 length: 15 residues. V was shortened by 1 base and J by 6 bases, with 13 bases between the two germline ends. The CDR3 sequence is CASSLVEGYPNEQFF. Here the CDR3 DNA reads TGTGCCAGCAGCTTAGTGGAGGGGTACCCCAATGAGCAGTTCTTC.

This clonotype was picked up a small number of times. The V call is TRBV5-1, the J call TRBJ1-1; possible D gene TRBD1, 5 bases. CDR1 and CDR2 (germline): SGHRS, YFSETQ. CDR3 length equals 15 residues. The germline V and J ends were trimmed by 0 bases and 3 bases, with 12 bases remaining between them. CDR3 in DNA: TGCGCCAGCAGCTTGGCCGGGGGGGACTACACTGAAGCTTTCTTT. This encodes CASSLAGGDYTEAFF.

This clonotype was observed at least ten times. J is TRBJ2-7 and V is TRBV19; maybe TRBD1 (6 bases). The germline CDR1 and CDR2 sequences are LNHDA and SQIVND (reference sequence). Trimming took off 6 bases at V and 3 bases at J, with 12 bases between the two ends. This CDR3 comprises 13 residues. CDR3 DNA: TGTGCCAGTAGCCCGGGACACTTCTACGAGCAGTACTTC. Amino acids: CASSPGHFYEQYF.

The V gene is TRBV7-2, the J gene TRBJ2-3, with D perhaps being TRBD1 or TRBD2 (5 bases each). Trimming pared 4 bases from V and 0 bases from J, leaving 5 bases between. Germline loops: CDR1 SGHTA, CDR2 FQGNSA. The CDR3 has 13 amino acids. CDR3 DNA sequence: TGTGCCAGCAGCTGGGACAGCACAGATACGCAGTATTTT. It codes for CASSWDSTDTQYF.

This sequence joins TRBV19 and TRBJ1-1, with D possibly being TRBD1 (5 bases). This CDR3 has 15 residues. V lost 0 bases to trimming and J lost 5 bases, with 13 bases between them. Germline CDR1 and CDR2: LNHDA and SQIVND (reference sequence). CDR3 in amino acids: CASSIDRGLRTEAFF. For the CDR3, the DNA is TGTGCCAGTAGTATAGATAGGGGTCTAAGGACTGAAGCTTTCTTT.

This clonotype was observed a few times. The V and J genes are TRBV12-3 or TRBV12-4 and TRBJ1-1; no clear D. Trimming removed 6 bases at V and 2 bases at J, with 13 bases between. The CDR3 sequence is 14 residues long. CDR3 DNA sequence: TGTGCCAGCAGACCTCAGACGGCCAACACTGAAGCTTTCTTT. Its translation is CASRPQTANTEAFF.

V and J are TRBV7-6 and TRBJ2-5, with D perhaps TRBD1 (7 bases). CDR1 is SGHVS, CDR2 FNYEAQ, per germline. The CDR3 covers 16 residues. Trimming pared 1 base from V and 2 bases from J, leaving 14 bases between. The CDR3 DNA reads TGTGCCAGCAGCTTAGGGCCAGGGGGGTCGCAAGAGACCCAGTACTTC. Its protein is CASSLGPGGSQETQYF.

V gene TRBV7-3 combines with J gene TRBJ2-1; TRBD2 matches 7 bases. The V segment lost 0 bases and the J segment 2 bases; nucleotides outside the gene matches: 4. Germline CDR1 SGHTA, CDR2 FQGTGA. CDR3 length: 16 amino acids. CDR3 loop: CASSLTNGLAYNEQFF. CDR3 DNA sequence: TGTGCCAGCAGCTTAACAAATGGACTAGCCTACAATGAGCAGTTCTTC.

Remarks on this clonotype: The junction differs from germline at one of its ends, possibly a read error. The rearrangement joins TRBV29-1 to TRBJ1-2; 7 nucleotides line up with TRBD1. Germline V gene sequence: CDR1 SQVTM, CDR2 ANQGSEA. The CDR3 is 13 amino acids. DNA of the CDR3: TGCAGCGTGAACGCACCGGACAGGAATGGCTACACCTTT. Amino acids: CSVNAPDRNGYTF.